The 6 T cell receptor beta chains given below trace back to one sample, sequenced in a study of CD8+CD57+ T cells in acquired aplastic anemia. CD8+CD57+ cell expansion, shown by flow cytometry, had occurred in the patients selected for sequencing. Profiling of TCR beta VDJ combinations and CDR3 sequences used genomic DNA as template. TCRdb redid the calling of the reads with MiXCR, one entry per CDR3 protein. The sample comprises about 160,000 distinct CDR3 sequences, about 50% of which are singletons, and roughly 30% rests with the top ten. The specimen sequenced was sorted CD4+, CD8+, or CD8+CD57+ T cells (not recorded which) from PBMCs. The receptor source for this set is a human donor with aplastic anemia.

This clonotype was observed a few times. The chain couples TRBV11-3 to TRBJ1-1, with 9 bases that match TRBD1. The length of the CDR3 is 15 residues. V gave up 4 bases and J gave up 1 base; unmatched junction bases: 4. The germline gives CDR1 SGHNT, CDR2 YENEEA. CDR3 DNA sequence: TGTGCCAGCAGCTCGCGACAGGGGGGGAACACTGAAGCTTTCTTT. This translates into CASSSRQGGNTEAFF.

V usage is TRBV10-3 and J usage is TRBJ1-2; 7 bases match TRBD1. Germline V gives CDR1 ENHRY, CDR2 SYGVKD. The trim removed 7 bases at V and 0 bases at J, leaving 5 bases unmatched. This CDR3 is 14 amino acids long. CDR3 coding DNA: TGTGCCATCACCGGGACAGAGACTAACTATGGCTACACCTTC. Protein: CAITGTETNYGYTF.

This clonotype was counted a few times. The chain couples TRBV13 to TRBJ2-1, with 8 nucleotides matching TRBD2. J gave up 10 bases and V 8 bases, and 22 bases lay outside the gene matches. The CDR3 is 17 amino acids. Germline CDR1 reads PRHDT; CDR2 reads FYEKMQ (reference sequence). CDR3 sequence (DNA): TGTGCCAGCGGGCTATGGGCTGGTCGGGAGGGCCTCGGGGAGCAGTTCTTC. Translating gives CASGLWAGREGLGEQFF. Based on the CDR3 plus reference TRBV13 and TRBJ2-1, the full variable domain is AAGVIQSPRHLIKEKRETATLKCYPIPRHDTVYWYQQGPGQDPQFLISFYEKMQSDKGSIPDRFSAQQFSDYHSELNMSSLELGDSALYFCASGLWAGREGLGEQFFGPGTRLTVL.

The chain carries TRBV25-1 and TRBJ1-2, with 9 positions matching TRBD1. This CDR3 comprises 15 residues. Germline CDR1 reads MGHDK; CDR2 reads SYGVNS. V lost 3 bases, J lost 3 bases, and 5 bases stayed unmatched. CDR3 sequence (DNA): TGTGCCAGCAGTGACCCCGGGACAGGGTACTATGGCTACACCTTC. The encoded protein is CASSDPGTGYYGYTF.

This clonotype appeared a few times. The V call is TRBV3-1, the J call TRBJ2-5; 10 bases are shared with TRBD1. The J segment lost 1 base and the V segment lost 6 bases, leaving 8 bases of the junction unmatched. The CDR3 has 16 residues. CDR1 and CDR2 from the germline V gene are LGHDT and YNNKEL (reference sequence). The DNA of the CDR3 is TGTGCCAGCAGTCCGGGACAGGGGACCCTCCAAGAGACCCAGTACTTC. The encoded protein is CASSPGQGTLQETQYF.

The rearrangement uses TRBV20-1 and TRBJ1-6, with D unclear. This CDR3 is built from 14 residues. V lost 5 bases to trimming and J lost 14 bases, with 22 bases between them. Per germline, CDR1 DFQATT and CDR2 SNEGSKA (reference sequence). CDR3 coding DNA: TGCAGTGCTGTGACCGGCACAGCAATTCGGGCCCTCCACTTT. Protein: CSAVTGTAIRALHF.